These T cell receptor beta chains were read from a single sample in a study of blood T cell repertoires in COVID-19. TCRdb keeps only in-frame clones here, not all; method: immunoSEQ multiplex PCR. Counted here are 350,000 to 400,000 clones, approximately 90% occurring once; the ten biggest clones make up around 1%. The specimen sequenced was PBMCs or T cells enriched from blood (not recorded which). The source is a man between 18 and 35 years old who had recovered from COVID-19. The CDR3 runs from the conserved cysteine through the conserved F or W. D genes are given only for firm matches. The size field is filled for only some rows; it gives once, few, many or a size class.

v_gene	d_gene	j_gene	abundance	CDR3nt	CDR3aa
TRBV12-3/TRBV12-4	.	TRBJ1-2	.	TGTGCCAGCAGTTTTTCTTCGGGGGGCTACACCTTC	CASSFSSGGYTF
TRBV3-1/TRBV3-2	.	TRBJ1-6	.	TGTGCCAGCAGCCTCACAGGGTATAATTCACCCCTCCACTTT	CASSLTGYNSPLHF
TRBV6-5	.	TRBJ1-1	.	TGTGCCAGCACTAAGGCAGGTATGGAAGCTTTCTTT	CASTKAGMEAFF
TRBV2	TRBD1	TRBJ1-5	.	TGTGCCAGCAACCGGGACAGGCTATCCAATCAGCCCCAGCATTTT	CASNRDRLSNQPQHF
TRBV5-4	.	TRBJ1-5	.	TGTGCCAGCAGCTTGGACAGGGACAATCAGCCCCAGCATTTT	CASSLDRDNQPQHF
TRBV2	.	TRBJ2-1	.	TGTGCCAGCAGTTGGCAGAATGAGCAGTTCTTC	CASSWQNEQFF
TRBV19	TRBD1	TRBJ2-3	.	TGTGCCAGTAGTTATGACAGGGTCACAGATACGCAGTATTTT	CASSYDRVTDTQYF
TRBV18	TRBD1	TRBJ2-1	.	TGTGCCAGCTCACCGATGGACAGGAACAATGAGCAGTTCTTC	CASSPMDRNNEQFF
TRBV5-6	TRBD1	TRBJ1-2	.	TGTGCCAGCAGCCGACAGGGGAATTATGGCTACACCTTC	CASSRQGNYGYTF
TRBV12-3/TRBV12-4	TRBD2	TRBJ2-1	once	TGTGCCAGCAGCCCGGGGGGGGGCAATGAGCAGTTCTTC	CASSPGGGNEQFF
TRBV7-9	TRBD1	TRBJ2-1	.	TGTGCCAGCAGCGCGGGACAGGGCGGCAATGAGCAGTTCTTC	CASSAGQGGNEQFF
TRBV11-2	TRBD2	TRBJ2-3	.	TGTGCCAGCAGCTTAGCTAGCGGGGTGGCAGATACGCAGTATTTT	CASSLASGVADTQYF
TRBV12-3/TRBV12-4	TRBD1	TRBJ1-2	.	TGTGCCAGCAGCTGGGACAGGGTCTATGGCTACACCTTC	CASSWDRVYGYTF
TRBV7-3	.	TRBJ2-5	.	TGTGCCAGCAGCCAGGGTAGCCAAGAGACCCAGTACTTC	CASSQGSQETQYF
TRBV4-2	TRBD2	TRBJ2-2	.	TGTGCCAGCAGCCAATATCGGACTAGCGGGAGTTTCACCGGGGAGCTGTTTTTT	CASSQYRTSGSFTGELFF
TRBV27	.	TRBJ1-1	.	TGTGCCAGCAGTTCCGATCGAGTCAGGGGAATGAACACTGAAGCTTTCTTT	CASSSDRVRGMNTEAFF
TRBV14	.	TRBJ1-6	.	TGTGCCAGCAGCCATCGAGGACATATGAATTCACCCCTCCACTTT	CASSHRGHMNSPLHF
TRBV15	TRBD1	TRBJ2-7	.	TGTGCCACCAGCAGAGGACAGGGAAGAGCGGCCAGCTCCTACGAGCAGTACTTC	CATSRGQGRAASSYEQYF
TRBV7-9	TRBD1	TRBJ2-3	.	TGTGCCAGCCTCCCCGGGACAGCTAGCACAGATACGCAGTATTTT	CASLPGTASTDTQYF
TRBV13	.	TRBJ2-5	.	TGTGCCAGCAGCCCAAGACAGGCCCAAGAGACCCAGTACTTC	CASSPRQAQETQYF
TRBV7-2	.	TRBJ2-7	.	TGTGCCAGCAGCCCCCCTAGCTACTACGAGCAGTACTTC	CASSPPSYYEQYF
TRBV7-8	TRBD2	TRBJ2-1	.	TGTGCCAGCAGCTTATTTTCAAGCGGGGTCTGGGGTGAGCAGTTCTTC	CASSLFSSGVWGEQFF
TRBV28	.	TRBJ1-2	.	TGTGCCAGCAGCCTACGGCAGGGGCGCTATGGCTACACCTTC	CASSLRQGRYGYTF
TRBV19	TRBD1	TRBJ1-4	.	TGTGCCAGTCGAGACAGGGTTGGGGAAAAACTGTTTTTT	CASRDRVGEKLFF
TRBV10-3	TRBD1	TRBJ2-1	.	TGTGCCATCCACGGGACAGGGATGAATGAGCAGTTCTTC	CAIHGTGMNEQFF
TRBV25-1	TRBD1	TRBJ1-1	.	TGTGCCAGCTCCTCAGGGGGCGTCTCTGAAGCTTTCTTT	CASSSGGVSEAFF
TRBV5-1	TRBD1	TRBJ2-3	.	TGCGCCAGCAGCTTGGCACAGGGGGCTCGAGATACGCAGTATTTT	CASSLAQGARDTQYF
TRBV6-4	TRBD2	TRBJ2-3	.	TGTGCCAGCAGTGGGACTAGCGGGGCAGATACGCAGTATTTT	CASSGTSGADTQYF
TRBV5-1	.	TRBJ2-5	.	TGCGCCAGTAGGAGGGGCTACTACCAAGAGACCCAGTACTTC	CASRRGYYQETQYF
TRBV6-5	TRBD1	TRBJ2-7	.	TGTGCCAGCAGTTACTCGGAAGACAGGGGAGGTGGGGAGCAGTACTTC	CASSYSEDRGGGEQYF
TRBV18	TRBD1	TRBJ1-5	.	TGTGCCAGCTCTCCGGGACAGGGTGTCCAGCCCCAGCATTTT	CASSPGQGVQPQHF
TRBV7-9	TRBD2	TRBJ2-1	.	TGTGCCAGCAGCCCGGAGCGGGAGGTCGTGCAAAGTGAGCAGTTCTTC	CASSPEREVVQSEQFF
TRBV14	.	TRBJ2-7	.	TGTGCCAGCAGCCACAGACACCTCGGCGCCTACGAGCAGTACTTC	CASSHRHLGAYEQYF
TRBV12-3/TRBV12-4	.	TRBJ1-1	few	TGTGCCAGCAGTCCAGTCAACACTGAAGCTTTCTTT	CASSPVNTEAFF
TRBV6-6	.	TRBJ2-5	.	TGTGCCAGCAGTTCTGCGGATCCGGGAGAGACCCAGTACTTC	CASSSADPGETQYF
TRBV10-3	.	TRBJ1-3	few	TGTGCCATCAGTGACTTGAGATCAAGCTCTGGAAACACCATATATTTT	CAISDLRSSSGNTIYF
TRBV5-1	.	TRBJ1-5	.	TGCGCCAGCAGCTTCGGAGACGGCAATCAGCCCCAGCATTTT	CASSFGDGNQPQHF
TRBV9	TRBD2	TRBJ2-7	.	TGTGCCAGCAGCGTCGGACTAGCGGAACCCTACGAGCAGTACTTC	CASSVGLAEPYEQYF
TRBV29-1	.	TRBJ1-2	few	TGCAGCGTCCCCGCAGGGGACGGCTATGGCTACACCTTC	CSVPAGDGYGYTF
TRBV7-9	TRBD2	TRBJ2-7	.	TGTGCCAGCAGCTTAAGGTCCGGGAGGGCATCATCCGACGAGCAGTACTTC	CASSLRSGRASSDEQYF
TRBV7-9	.	TRBJ1-2	.	TGTGCCAGCAGCCAGGGCAGTTATGATGGCTACACCTTC	CASSQGSYDGYTF
TRBV4-2	.	TRBJ2-4	.	TGTGCCAGCAGCCGCCTCGGAGAAGGCAAAAACATTCAGTACTTC	CASSRLGEGKNIQYF
TRBV18	.	TRBJ2-6	.	TGTGCCAGCTCACCACGGCAGGCGATCTTGTCTGGGGCCAACGTCCTGACTTTC	CASSPRQAILSGANVLTF
TRBV13	TRBD1	TRBJ2-2	.	TGTGCCAGCAGCTCCCGGGACAGGGGGAACTTACCACCTAACACCGGGGAGCTGTTTTTT	CASSSRDRGNLPPNTGELFF
TRBV5-1	TRBD1	TRBJ1-1	once	TGCGCCAGCAGATACACAGGGGCTAGTGAAGCTTTCTTT	CASRYTGASEAFF
TRBV27	TRBD1	TRBJ1-2	.	TGTGCCAGCAGGACAGGGGGAAACTATGGCTACACCTTC	CASRTGGNYGYTF
TRBV7-8	TRBD2	TRBJ2-7	once	TGTGCCAGCAGCCCCGGGACTAGCGGGGGCACCTACGAGCAGTACTTC	CASSPGTSGGTYEQYF
TRBV12-3/TRBV12-4	.	TRBJ2-5	.	TGTGCCACCCAAGGAGGGTGGCAAGAGACCCAGTACTTC	CATQGGWQETQYF
TRBV7-9	.	TRBJ1-2	once	TGTGCCAGCAGCCTAACAGGGATGGAGGGCTACACCTTC	CASSLTGMEGYTF